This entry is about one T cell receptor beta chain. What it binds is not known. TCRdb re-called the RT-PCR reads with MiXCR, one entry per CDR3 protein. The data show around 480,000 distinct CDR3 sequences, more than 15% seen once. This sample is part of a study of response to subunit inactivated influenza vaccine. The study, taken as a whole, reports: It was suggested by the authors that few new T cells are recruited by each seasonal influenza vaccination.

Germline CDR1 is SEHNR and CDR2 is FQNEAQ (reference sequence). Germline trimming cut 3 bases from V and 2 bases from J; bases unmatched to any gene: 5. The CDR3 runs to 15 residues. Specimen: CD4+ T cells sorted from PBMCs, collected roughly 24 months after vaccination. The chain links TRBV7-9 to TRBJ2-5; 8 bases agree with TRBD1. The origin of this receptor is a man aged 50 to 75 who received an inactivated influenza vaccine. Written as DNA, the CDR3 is TGTGCCAGCAGCTTGCAGGGGGCCATACAAGAGACCCAGTACTTC. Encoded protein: CASSLQGAIQETQYF.